This entry lists 21 T cell receptor beta chains sequenced from one sample in a study of blood T cell repertoires in COVID-19. Assay used: immunoSEQ multiplex PCR; TCRdb lists only in-frame clones, some missing. The repertoire holds about 120,000 clones, with over 80% as singletons. The sample was peripheral blood. These receptors were obtained from an older woman with acute or convalescent COVID-19.

The CDR3 loop is CASSLSAGFNYGYTF. CDR3 DNA sequence: TGTGCCAGCAGTTTGTCGGCAGGTTTTAACTATGGCTACACCTTC. V usage is TRBV28 and J usage is TRBJ1-2; D is unclear. Germline V CDR1 and CDR2: MDHEN, SYDVKM. The ends were cut back, 3 bases at V and 1 base at J, with 12 bases in the middle. CDR3 length: 15 amino acids.

The chain combines TRBV10-3 with TRBJ1-1; D ambiguous. V dropped 7 bases and J dropped 1 base, with 10 bases sitting between them. Germline V gene data show CDR1 as ENHRY and CDR2 as SYGVKD. There are 13 residues in the CDR3. CDR3 coding DNA: TGTGCCATCACTAGGAACGGGAACACTGAAGCTTTCTTT. Encoded protein: CAITRNGNTEAFF.

This rearrangement joins TRBV3-1 (or the pseudogene TRBV3-2) to TRBJ1-5; D call uncertain. Between the trimmed V and J ends, which lost 0 bases and 7 bases, there was a span of 7 bases. Germline V gene lookup returns CDR1 LGHDT and CDR2 YNNKEL (reference sequence). CDR3 length equals 13 residues. The CDR3 reads CASSQDNRQPQHF. The CDR3 coding sequence is TGTGCCAGCAGCCAAGACAACAGACAGCCCCAGCATTTT.

This clone was seen a single time. The chain employs TRBV5-1 and TRBJ2-1; D gene unclear. V was trimmed by 0 bases and J by 1 base, leaving 8 bases between them. The germline V gene encodes CDR1 SGHRS and CDR2 YFSETQ. This CDR3 has 15 residues. The CDR3 DNA follows: TGCGCCAGCAGCTTGGGCCCCGAGTCCTACAATGAGCAGTTCTTC. It specifies CASSLGPESYNEQFF.

The chain has TRBV24-1 and TRBJ2-2, with TRBD2 matching over 10 bases. Germline trimming cut 0 bases from V and 4 bases from J; bases unmatched to any gene: 1. The CDR3 is 16 residues long. Germline assignment: CDR1 KGHDR and CDR2 SFDVKD. CDR3: CATSDLQRGGTGELFF. The CDR3, as DNA: TGTGCCACCAGTGATTTGCAGCGGGGGGGCACCGGGGAGCTGTTTTTT.

CDR3 bases: TGTGCCAGCAAGAAACAGGGAGACACCGGGGAGCTGTTTTTT. It yields the protein CASKKQGDTGELFF. This rearrangement joins TRBV6-5 to TRBJ2-2; tentative D call: TRBD1 (6 bases). This CDR3 has 14 amino acids. V lost 7 bases to trimming and J lost 3 bases, with 12 bases between them. The germline V gene has CDR1 MNHEY and CDR2 SVGAGI.

The chain links TRBV6-5 to TRBJ1-2; 8 positions agree with TRBD1. The V gene's germline CDR1 is MNHEY and CDR2 SVGAGI. The V segment lost 6 bases and the J segment 6 bases; nucleotides outside the gene matches: 9. The CDR3 has 14 residues. The CDR3 coding sequence is TGTGCCAGCAGCCCGGGACAGGTTTGGGATGGCTACACCTTC. Its translation is CASSPGQVWDGYTF.

The chain carries TRBV30 and TRBJ1-1, with a tentative D call TRBD1 (5 bases). Between the trimmed V and J ends, which lost 8 bases and 5 bases, there was a span of 12 bases. CDR1 GTSNPN and CDR2 SVGIG come from the germline V gene (reference sequence). The length of the CDR3 is 11 residues. CDR3 residues: CAAGRETEAFF. CDR3 bases: TGTGCCGCGGGACGGGAAACTGAAGCTTTCTTT.

The chain combines TRBV5-3 with TRBJ2-5; a possible D gene is TRBD1 (6 bases). TRBV5-3 is filed as an ORF, its function uncertain. The CDR3 spans 16 residues. Between the trimmed V and J ends, which lost 4 bases and 1 base, there was a span of 17 bases. This chain's CDR3 is CARSLPAQGTQETQYF. The CDR3 bases are TGTGCCAGAAGCCTGCCTGCTCAGGGGACCCAAGAGACCCAGTACTTC.

A few counts support this clone. The gene calls are TRBV6-1 and TRBJ1-2; a possible D gene is TRBD1 (6 bases). Germline CDR1 reads MNHNS; CDR2 reads SASEGT. CDR3 length: 13 amino acids. Trimming removed 2 bases from V and 8 bases from J, with 12 bases in between. CDR3 bases: TGTGCCAGCAGTGAAATCCCAGGGGTCGGCTACACCTTC. Protein sequence: CASSEIPGVGYTF.

This clone was observed a single time. The CDR3 reads CASSSGTGGDQPQHF. CDR3 coding DNA: TGTGCCAGCAGCTCGGGGACAGGGGGCGATCAGCCCCAGCATTTT. The chain joins TRBV7-2 to TRBJ1-5; 12 bases align to TRBD1. CDR1 and CDR2 from the germline V gene are SGHTA and FQGNSA. The CDR3 contains 15 residues. V lost 4 bases to trimming and J lost 5 bases; unmatched junction nucleotides: 3.

CDR3 DNA sequence: TGTGCCAGCAGCCCATTAGGGGGCCCATCCTACGAGCAGTACTTC. Translated, it gives CASSPLGGPSYEQYF. This chain joins TRBV11-2 and TRBJ2-7; 7 bases align to TRBD1. V dropped 5 bases and J dropped 1; count of bases not matched to a gene: 8. Germline V gives CDR1 SGHAT, CDR2 FQNNGV. The CDR3 is 15 residues long.

The V gene is TRBV5-6, the J gene TRBJ1-3; a weak D match, TRBD1 (5 bases). V was cut by 4 bases and J by 3 bases, with 11 bases left in between. Germline V gene sequence: CDR1 SGHDT, CDR2 YYEEEE. CDR3 length: 14 residues. The CDR3 is CASSVTGVGNTIYF. The DNA of the CDR3 is TGTGCCAGCAGCGTCACAGGCGTTGGAAACACCATATATTTT.

This chain connects TRBV7-9 to TRBJ1-2; 7 positions agree with TRBD1. Per germline, CDR1 SEHNR and CDR2 FQNEAQ (reference sequence). This CDR3 has 15 residues. Trimming removed 2 bases from V and 3 bases from J; junction bases left unmatched: 6. In nucleotides, the CDR3 is TGTGCCAGCAGCTTATGGACAGGTCCAGACTATGGCTACACCTTC. Protein sequence: CASSLWTGPDYGYTF.

This sequence joins TRBV5-1 and TRBJ2-1, with 7 bases fitting TRBD1. J gave up 7 bases and V 4 bases, and 11 bases lay outside the gene matches. Germline V gene data show CDR1 as SGHRS and CDR2 as YFSETQ. CDR3 length: 15 residues. This chain's CDR3 is CASSARQGRGNEQFF. CDR3 bases: TGCGCCAGCAGCGCTAGACAGGGTAGAGGGAATGAGCAGTTCTTC. The full variable domain, completed using reference TRBV5-1 and TRBJ2-1, is KAGVTQTPRYLIKTRGQQVTLSCSPISGHRSVSWYQQTPGQGLQFLFEYFSETQRNKGNFPGRFSGRQFSNSRSEMNVSTLELGDSALYLCASSARQGRGNEQFFGPGTRLTVL.

The rearrangement uses TRBV28 and TRBJ1-5; D call uncertain. The CDR3 contains 14 residues. V was trimmed by 5 bases and J by 9 bases, leaving 17 bases between them. The germline gives CDR1 MDHEN, CDR2 SYDVKM. The CDR3 nucleotides are TGTGCCAGCAGTACCAACGGGATTCTTTGGCCCCAGCATTTT. Its translation: CASSTNGILWPQHF.

This chain joins TRBV18 and TRBJ1-6, with 7 bases matching TRBD1. Germline loops: CDR1 KGHSH, CDR2 LQKENI. Unmatched junction bases numbered 3, after V lost 3 bases and J lost 7 bases. CDR3 size: 14 residues. CDR3 in DNA: TGTGCCAGCTCACCTGACAGGGCGAATTCACCCCTCCACTTT. It yields the protein CASSPDRANSPLHF.

This chain's CDR3 is CASRPNTGAEAFF. The DNA for the CDR3 is TGTGCCAGCAGACCTAATACAGGGGCTGAAGCTTTCTTT. The chain employs TRBV27 and TRBJ1-1; 7 nucleotides agree with TRBD1. The CDR3 totals 13 residues. Germline V gene data show CDR1 as MNHEY and CDR2 as SMNVEV (reference sequence). The ends lost 6 bases at V and 6 bases at J; junction bases unmatched: 7.

The rearrangement links TRBV18 to TRBJ1-4; weak D call: TRBD1 (5 bases). The CDR3 has 18 residues. CDR1 and CDR2 from the germline V gene are KGHSH and LQKENI. V lost 3 bases to trimming and J lost 4 bases, with 21 bases between them. The CDR3 bases are TGTGCCAGCTCACCGTCGGCCCCGGACACCGCCTATAATGAAAAACTGTTTTTT. It codes for CASSPSAPDTAYNEKLFF.

The chain combines TRBV6-5 with TRBJ1-2; D might be TRBD1 (5 bases). Germline CDR1 MNHEY, CDR2 SVGAGI. V lost 2 bases, J lost 2 bases, and 15 bases lay in between. There are 16 residues in the CDR3. CDR3 sequence: CASSYAGHGANYGYTF. CDR3 bases: TGTGCCAGCAGTTACGCGGGGCACGGGGCAAACTATGGCTACACCTTC.

V usage is TRBV7-9 and J usage is TRBJ1-1, with 7 positions matching TRBD1. The germline gives CDR1 SEHNR, CDR2 FQNEAQ (reference sequence). With 0 bases clipped from V and 7 bases from J, the junction kept 8 bases outside the gene matches. The CDR3 is made up of 15 amino acids. The CDR3 nucleotides are TGTGCCAGCAGCTTAGCCTTTGGGACAGCGCATGAAGCTTTCTTT. Protein: CASSLAFGTAHEAFF. Based on the CDR3 plus reference TRBV7-9 and TRBJ1-1, the full variable domain is DTGVSQNPRHKITKRGQNVTFRCDPISEHNRLYWYRQTLGQGPEFLTYFQNEAQLEKSRLLSDRFSAERPKGSFSTLEIQRTEQGDSAMYLCASSLAFGTAHEAFFGQGTRLTVV.